A selection of T cell receptor beta chains follows, all from one sample in a study of T cell repertoires in cytomegalovirus infection. TCRdb passed the reads through MiXCR, listing each CDR3 protein once. The sample has 900,000 to 950,000 distinct CDR3 sequences, 31% seen once. Antigens for these TCRs are unknown. Sequencing used cultured CD8+ T cells from PBMCs, obtained from culture after CMV antigen stimulation. The receptors stem from a human donor in good health (CMV status not recorded). Some clones in this sample may be carry-over from other donors' samples. The CDR3 runs from the conserved cysteine through the conserved F or W. The D gene is left open where the match is weak. A clone size is listed for some rows: how often the clone was seen (once, few, many), or a class if it is expanded.

d_call: NA; clone_size: many; v_call: TRBV12-3/TRBV12-4; j_call: TRBJ1-2; cdr3_nt: TGTGCCAGCAGTGCTGCTAACTATGGCTACACCTTC; cdr3_aa: CASSAANYGYTF
d_call: TRBD1; clone_size: NA; v_call: TRBV4-3; j_call: TRBJ1-6; cdr3_nt: TGCGCCAGCAGCCAAGAAAGGACAGGGAGATCACCCCTCCACTTT; cdr3_aa: CASSQERTGRSPLHF
d_call: TRBD2; clone_size: NA; v_call: TRBV2; j_call: TRBJ2-5; cdr3_nt: TGTGCCAGCAGTGAAGCGATGACGGGGGGGCTTCAAGAGACCCAGTACTTC; cdr3_aa: CASSEAMTGGLQETQYF
d_call: NA; clone_size: NA; v_call: TRBV19; j_call: TRBJ1-2; cdr3_nt: TGTGCCAGTAGTGTGAACCCAAGCTATGGCTACACCTTC; cdr3_aa: CASSVNPSYGYTF
d_call: NA; clone_size: NA; v_call: TRBV20-1; j_call: TRBJ2-5; cdr3_nt: TGCAGTGCTAGAGATCCGAGGAGGGAAGAGACCCAGTACTTC; cdr3_aa: CSARDPRREETQYF
d_call: NA; clone_size: NA; v_call: TRBV2; j_call: TRBJ1-2; cdr3_nt: TGTGCCAGCATGGCCCCCCCTTATGGCTACACCTTC; cdr3_aa: CASMAPPYGYTF
d_call: NA; clone_size: many; v_call: TRBV7-8; j_call: TRBJ1-5; cdr3_nt: TGTGCCAGCAGCTTAAAAGGGGGAGGTCAGCCCCAGCATTTT; cdr3_aa: CASSLKGGGQPQHF
d_call: NA; clone_size: NA; v_call: TRBV4-1; j_call: TRBJ1-5; cdr3_nt: TGCGCCAGCAGCCAGGGGTCTTATCAGCCCCAGCATTTT; cdr3_aa: CASSQGSYQPQHF
d_call: TRBD1; clone_size: NA; v_call: TRBV12-3/TRBV12-4; j_call: TRBJ1-1; cdr3_nt: TGTGCCAGCAGTGCCAAGGGGGCTGTGAACACTGAAGCTTTCTTT; cdr3_aa: CASSAKGAVNTEAFF
d_call: NA; clone_size: few; v_call: TRBV6-5; j_call: TRBJ1-1; cdr3_nt: TGTGCCAGCAGTTACGGCCCGACGGGGAACACTGAAGCTTTCTTT; cdr3_aa: CASSYGPTGNTEAFF
d_call: NA; clone_size: NA; v_call: TRBV9; j_call: TRBJ2-1; cdr3_nt: TGTGCCAGCAGCGTCGAATGGGGTTCCGTGAATGAGCAGTTCTTC; cdr3_aa: CASSVEWGSVNEQFF
d_call: TRBD2; clone_size: NA; v_call: TRBV7-8; j_call: TRBJ2-1; cdr3_nt: TGTGCCAGCAGCTTAGTTTGGACTAGCGGGGATGAGCAGTTCTTC; cdr3_aa: CASSLVWTSGDEQFF
d_call: NA; clone_size: many; v_call: TRBV7-2; j_call: TRBJ2-1; cdr3_nt: TGTGCCAGCAGCTTTTCGAGAGGGTATGAATTCTACAATGAGCAGTTCTTC; cdr3_aa: CASSFSRGYEFYNEQFF
d_call: NA; clone_size: NA; v_call: TRBV27; j_call: TRBJ1-1; cdr3_nt: TGTGCCAGCAGTCCCTTTGGGGGCTCTGAAGCTTTCTTT; cdr3_aa: CASSPFGGSEAFF